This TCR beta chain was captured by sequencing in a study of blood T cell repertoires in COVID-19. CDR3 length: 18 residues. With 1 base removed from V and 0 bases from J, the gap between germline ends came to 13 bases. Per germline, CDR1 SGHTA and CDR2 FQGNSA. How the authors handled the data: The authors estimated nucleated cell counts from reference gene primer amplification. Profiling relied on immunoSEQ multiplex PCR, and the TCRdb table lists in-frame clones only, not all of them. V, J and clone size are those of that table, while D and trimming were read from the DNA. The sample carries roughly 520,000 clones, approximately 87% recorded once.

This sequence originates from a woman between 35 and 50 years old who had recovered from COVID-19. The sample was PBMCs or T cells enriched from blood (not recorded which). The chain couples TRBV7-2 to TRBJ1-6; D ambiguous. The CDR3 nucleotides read TGTGCCAGCAGCTTAGGCGGGAGCTGGAGCTCCTATAATTCACCCCTCCACTTT. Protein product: CASSLGGSWSSYNSPLHF. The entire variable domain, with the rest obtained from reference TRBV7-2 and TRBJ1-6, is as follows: GAGVSQSPSNKVTEKGKDVELRCDPISGHTALYWYRQSLGQGLEFLIYFQGNSAPDKSGLPSDRFSAERTGGSVSTLTIQRTQQEDSAVYLCASSLGGSWSSYNSPLHFGNGTRLTVT.